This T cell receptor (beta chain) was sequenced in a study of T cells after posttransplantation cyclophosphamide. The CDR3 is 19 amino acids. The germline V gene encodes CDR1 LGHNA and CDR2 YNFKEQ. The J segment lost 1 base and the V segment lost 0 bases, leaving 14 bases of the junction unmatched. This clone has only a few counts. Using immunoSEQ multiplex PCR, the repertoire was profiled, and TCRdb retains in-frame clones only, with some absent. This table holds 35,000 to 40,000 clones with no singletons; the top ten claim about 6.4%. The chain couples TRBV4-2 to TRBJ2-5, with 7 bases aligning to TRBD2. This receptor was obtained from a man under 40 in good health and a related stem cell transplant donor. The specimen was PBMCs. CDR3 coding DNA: TGTGCCAGCAGCCAAGATCAGGTGAGAGCTAGCGGAGTCCAAGAGACCCAGTACTTC. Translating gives CASSQDQVRASGVQETQYF.